This T cell receptor beta chain was observed in a study of T cell repertoires in aging, cancer and after chemotherapy. The CDR3 loop spans 16 amino acids. The V segment lost 11 bases and the J segment 4 bases; nucleotides outside the gene matches: 16. Per germline, CDR1 ENHRY and CDR2 SYGVKD. TRB rearrangements spanning V, D and J were amplified using mixed TRB-A/B primers. TCRdb ran MiXCR on the multiplex PCR reads and lists one entry per CDR3 protein. The sample carries fewer than 800 distinct CDR3 sequences, 22% recorded once. The template was genomic DNA from peripheral blood, not RNA. This clonotype is labeled as large.

This sequence was found in a human donor with a solid tumor. The rearrangement joins TRBV10-3 to TRBJ2-1; 8 positions agree with TRBD2. Sample: blood. The chain's CDR3 is CAVTDTSGGGYNEQFF. The CDR3 DNA reads as TGTGCCGTGACGGATACTTCTGGCGGGGGGTACAATGAGCAGTTCTTC.